This T cell receptor beta chain was retrieved from a study of T-cell memory formation after mild COVID-19. General observations from the study: The main location of contracting CD4+ clones was CM and EM, and that of contracting CD8+ clones was EMRA. Researchers found some responding clones in pre-infection memory, a sign that cross-reactive memory joined. In second-wave clones peaking day 37, SARS-CoV-2 specificity remained unconfirmed.

Barcoded TCR alpha and TCR beta cDNA libraries with UMIs came from 5'RACE using constant-segment primers. TCRdb re-called the 5' RACE reads with MiXCR, one entry per CDR3 protein. Of about 290,000 distinct CDR3 sequences listed, around 15% are singletons. This clonotype was seen a few times. The antigen is unknown. Germline assignment: CDR1 SGHVS and CDR2 FQNEAQ. The CDR3 consists of 16 residues. V lost 7 bases and J 2 bases, leaving 20 bases between the germline ends. Specimen: PBMCs or a T cell subset sorted from them (not recorded which). V gene TRBV7-8 combines with J gene TRBJ1-2; D is perhaps TRBD1 (6 bases). This clonotype originated in a man aged 18-30 years who had mild COVID-19 (a few samples of this study predate the infection). Cell type and time point are not known. This CDR3 reads CASMLLDSRANYGYTF. The DNA of the CDR3 is TGTGCCAGCATGCTATTGGACAGCCGAGCAAACTATGGCTACACCTTC.